Below are 28 T cell receptor beta chains sequenced from a single sample in a study of persistence of HIV-infected CD4 T cells. Sequencing used immunoSEQ version 4 in survey mode. The table came from immunoSEQ multiplex PCR; TCRdb's copy has only in-frame clones and leaves some out. Seen here are approximately 18,000 clones, 65% observed once, and the top ten hold 8% to 9%. Lysates of CMV-infected fibroblasts at around 10 ug/mL stimulated these cells. Responding CD4+ T cells were sorted by upregulation of both CD40 ligand and CD69. These receptors are not linked to any known antigen. The starting material was CD4+ T cells sorted from PBMCs after approximately 19-hour stimulation, obtained from a patient who received antiretroviral therapy. These receptors all come from an adult woman with HIV who was CMV-seropositive.

V is TRBV7-3 and J is TRBJ2-7; D may match TRBD1 or TRBD2 (5 bases each). Trimming removed 2 bases at V and 6 bases at J, with 14 bases between. CDR3 length: 14 residues. Germline loops: CDR1 SGHTA, CDR2 FQGTGA. CDR3 sequence: CASSLGAGQGEQYF. CDR3 DNA: TGTGCCAGCAGCTTAGGGGCGGGCCAGGGCGAGCAGTACTTC.

This sequence joins TRBV6-1 and TRBJ1-2, with D unclear. This CDR3 region has 14 residues. V lost 0 bases and J 6 bases, leaving 11 bases between the germline ends. Germline V gene data show CDR1 as MNHNS and CDR2 as SASEGT. In DNA, the CDR3 is TGTGCCAGCAGTGAAGCCGGACTGCGCCATGGCTACACCTTC. Encoded protein: CASSEAGLRHGYTF.

This clone is categorized as medium-sized. The chain has TRBV12-5 and TRBJ1-4, with D uncertain. The germline V gene encodes CDR1 LGHNT and CDR2 FRNRAP. The CDR3 has 16 residues. The V end was cut by 6 bases, the J end by 4 bases, with 18 bases between. In DNA, the CDR3 is TGTGCTAGTGGACCCTCGAGACATACCGGTAATGAAAAACTGTTTTTT. It encodes CASGPSRHTGNEKLFF.

The rearrangement joins TRBV6-6 to TRBJ1-5; D uncertain. The CDR3 runs 15 residues. Germline lookup yields CDR1 MNHNY and CDR2 SVGAGI (reference sequence). V shed 4 bases and J shed 1 base, with 11 bases lying between them. CDR3 DNA: TGTGCCAGCAGTTCACGGACGGTGAGCAATCAGCCCCAGCATTTT. Protein product: CASSSRTVSNQPQHF.

The chain links TRBV9 to TRBJ1-1; the match to TRBD1 covers 11 bases. The CDR3 has 15 residues. Germline V gene data show CDR1 as SGDLS and CDR2 as YYNGEE. V shed 1 base, J shed 4 bases, and the junction held 3 bases outside the gene matches. The CDR3 DNA is TGTGCCAGCAGCGTATCCGGGACAGGGGGCACTGAAGCTTTCTTT. It translates to CASSVSGTGGTEAFF.

This clone was counted between two and nine times. The chain employs TRBV5-6 and TRBJ1-2; D is uncertain. V was clipped by 0 bases and J by 11 bases, with 11 bases between them. CDR1 and CDR2 (germline): SGHDT, YYEEEE. The CDR3 extends over 12 amino acids. CDR3 coding DNA: TGTGCCAGCAGCTTGGGGAAGTCAGCTTACACCTTC. It specifies CASSLGKSAYTF.

The V gene is TRBV5-8, the J gene TRBJ1-1; unclear D gene. Per germline, CDR1 SGHTS and CDR2 YDEGEE. Trimming shortened V by 0 bases and J by 6 bases, and 15 bases separated the two germline ends. This CDR3 is 15 amino acids long. The CDR3 bases are TGTGCCAGCAGCTTGGTATCCCCAGTCACAGCTGAAGCTTTCTTT. This gives the protein CASSLVSPVTAEAFF. Supplemented by reference TRBV5-8 and TRBJ1-1, the full variable domain reads EAGVTQSPTHLIKTRGQQATLRCSPISGHTSVYWYQQALGLGLQFLLWYDEGEERNRGNFPPRFSGRQFPNYSSELNVNALELEDSALYLCASSLVSPVTAEAFFGQGTRLTVV.

The rearrangement links TRBV27 to TRBJ1-1; tentatively, D is TRBD1 (5 bases). V lost 6 bases to trimming and J lost 11 bases, with 22 bases between them. Germline CDR1 is MNHEY and CDR2 is SMNVEV (reference sequence). The CDR3 length is 14 residues. The CDR3 loop is CASRSAGPRAGAFF. The CDR3 DNA follows: TGTGCCAGCAGATCCGCGGGACCCCGGGCGGGCGCTTTCTTT.

The chain combines TRBV6-4 with TRBJ2-1; 8 bases align to TRBD2. Germline CDR1 and CDR2: MRHNA and SNTAGT. This CDR3 is 16 amino acids long. V was clipped by 5 bases and J by 2 bases; unmatched bases: 8. In DNA, the CDR3 is TGTGCCAGCAGTCCTTCGGGGGGGGGCACCTACAATGAGCAGTTCTTC. Translating it yields CASSPSGGGTYNEQFF.

This clone showed up just a few times. The chain uses TRBV6-1 and TRBJ1-1; tentatively, D is TRBD1 (5 bases). In germline, CDR1 is MNHNS, CDR2 SASEGT. The CDR3 runs 14 residues. Trimming pared 3 bases from V and 6 bases from J, leaving 14 bases between. The CDR3 DNA is TGTGCCAGCAGTGATCAGGGAAGTTTCGCTGAAGCTTTCTTT. This sequence encodes CASSDQGSFAEAFF.

V is TRBV27 and J is TRBJ1-6, with a tentative D call TRBD1 (5 bases). Germline V CDR1 and CDR2: MNHEY, SMNVEV (reference sequence). V was cut by 3 bases and J by 10 bases, with 16 bases left in between. The CDR3 is 15 amino acids. The CDR3 here is CASSFVSGIGSPLHF. CDR3 nucleotide sequence: TGTGCCAGCAGTTTTGTGTCAGGGATCGGATCACCCCTCCACTTT.

A few counts support this clone. The CDR3 protein is CASRPGSNEKLFF. CDR3 nucleotide sequence: TGCGCCAGCAGGCCAGGGAGTAATGAAAAACTGTTTTTT. The chain recombines TRBV10-2 with TRBJ1-4; D possibly corresponds to TRBD1 (5 bases). This CDR3 is 13 amino acids long. V lost 6 bases and J 4 bases, leaving 9 bases between the germline ends. The V gene's germline CDR1 is WSHSY and CDR2 SAAADI.

This clone came up once. The rearrangement joins TRBV2 to TRBJ1-4; 7 positions match TRBD1. From germline, CDR1 is SNHLY and CDR2 FYNNEI. The ends lost 9 bases at V and 7 bases at J; junction bases unmatched: 14. The CDR3 has 15 amino acids. CDR3 bases: TGTGCCAGAGGCCCCTCCGGAGGGGGCGGTGAAAAACTGTTTTTT. This sequence encodes CARGPSGGGGEKLFF.

This sequence joins TRBV6-6 and TRBJ2-3; D is perhaps TRBD1 (5 bases). The germline V gene has CDR1 MNHNY and CDR2 SVGAGI (reference sequence). V lost 5 bases, J lost 2 bases, and 11 bases lay in between. The CDR3 is 14 amino acids. The CDR3 is CASSKQADTDTQYF. The CDR3 region has the DNA TGTGCCAGCAGTAAACAGGCGGACACAGATACGCAGTATTTT.

In its sample, this clone ranks as medium-sized. The V and J genes are TRBV5-1 and TRBJ1-6, with D possibly TRBD1 on 5 matching bases. There are 14 residues in the CDR3. Looked up from germline, CDR1 is SGHRS and CDR2 is YFSETQ. The germline V and J ends were trimmed by 3 bases and 5 bases, with 9 bases remaining between them. CDR3 residues: CASSSQTDNSPLHF. CDR3 sequence (DNA): TGCGCCAGCAGCTCGCAGACAGATAATTCACCCCTCCACTTT.

A remark on this clone: Other DNA sequences in this specimen translate into the identical CDR3. The chain is built from TRBV19 and TRBJ1-5; D might be TRBD1 (6 bases). Germline lookup yields CDR1 LNHDA and CDR2 SQIVND (reference sequence). The CDR3 totals 13 residues. The V and J ends lost 6 bases and 5 bases respectively, with 11 bases between them. CDR3 in DNA: TGTGCCAGTAGCACAGGGAGGGATCAGCCCCAGCATTTT. As protein: CASSTGRDQPQHF.

By share, this clone counts as medium-sized (0.01 to 0.1%). The rearrangement joins TRBV7-9 to TRBJ1-4, with unresolved D. Germline values: CDR1 SEHNR, CDR2 FQNEAQ (reference sequence). This CDR3 is 12 amino acids long. Trimming took 2 bases from V and 13 from J, leaving 11 bases between them. Here the CDR3 DNA reads TGTGCCAGCAGCTTAAACAGCTTAATACTGTTTTTT. Residues: CASSLNSLILFF.

This clone was seen a handful of times. V usage is TRBV24-1 and J usage is TRBJ2-3; no definite D call. The CDR3 contains 14 residues. The V and J ends lost 0 bases and 1 base respectively, with 4 bases between them. The germline V gene has CDR1 KGHDR and CDR2 SFDVKD. CDR3 in amino acids: CATSDLGGTDTQYF. In nucleotides, the CDR3 is TGTGCCACCAGTGATTTGGGAGGCACAGATACGCAGTATTTT.

This clone has a handful of counts. The rearrangement links TRBV9 to TRBJ1-6, with 12 bases lining up with TRBD1. The CDR3 consists of 17 residues. Germline values: CDR1 SGDLS, CDR2 YYNGEE. V trimming: 4 bases; J trimming: 9 bases; junction bases outside the gene matches: 11. The CDR3 region has the DNA TGTGCCAGCAGCCTAGGAGGGACAGGGGGCGAGAGTTCACCCCTCCACTTT. Its translation: CASSLGGTGGESSPLHF.

The chain's CDR3 is CASSTTGGLETQYF. CDR3 in DNA: TGTGCCAGTAGTACCACAGGGGGCCTGGAGACCCAGTACTTC. This chain connects TRBV19 to TRBJ2-5; 9 bases are shared with TRBD1. Germline V lookup: CDR1 LNHDA, CDR2 SQIVND (reference sequence). Trimming took 4 bases from V and 5 from J; bases not matched to a gene: 5. The CDR3 sequence is 14 residues long.

In this sample, this clone is medium-sized. This rearrangement joins TRBV5-4 to TRBJ2-2; either TRBD1 or TRBD2 may supply D (5 bases each). Germline-derived CDR1 and CDR2 are SGHNT and YYREEE (reference sequence). The CDR3 is made up of 15 amino acids. Trimming took 4 bases from V and 2 from J, leaving 12 bases between them. The CDR3 bases are TGTGCCAGCAGCCGCCGGGACCACAACACCGGGGAGCTGTTTTTT. Residues: CASSRRDHNTGELFF.

The rearrangement uses TRBV7-9 and TRBJ2-3; TRBD2 matches at 9 bases. After removal of 8 bases from V and 9 bases from J, the junction contained 15 bases not matched to a gene. CDR1 is SEHNR, CDR2 FQNEAQ, per germline (reference sequence). The CDR3 sequence is 15 residues long. The CDR3 DNA sequence: TGTGCCAGCGGATTTAGCGGGGGTACCCACGGGACGCAGTATTTT. Its translation is CASGFSGGTHGTQYF.

This clone was recorded once. This rearrangement joins TRBV6-5 to TRBJ2-3, with 10 bases that match TRBD2. Per the germline V gene, CDR1 is MNHEY and CDR2 is SVGAGI. The CDR3 has 15 amino acids. V shed 5 bases, J shed 2 bases, and the junction held 4 bases outside the gene matches. CDR3 DNA: TGTGCCAGCAGTCGGGGACTAGCGACCACAGATACGCAGTATTTT. Translation: CASSRGLATTDTQYF.

This chain connects TRBV6-5 to TRBJ2-3, with 7 bases lining up with TRBD1. The germline V gene encodes CDR1 MNHEY and CDR2 SVGAGI. Trimming took 2 bases from V and 3 from J; bases not matched to a gene: 2. This CDR3 comprises 14 residues. The chain's CDR3 is CASSYGQVTDTQYF. In DNA, the CDR3 is TGTGCCAGCAGTTACGGACAGGTAACAGATACGCAGTATTTT.

V gene TRBV19 combines with J gene TRBJ2-3; maybe TRBD1 (6 bases). Germline loops: CDR1 LNHDA, CDR2 SQIVND (reference sequence). This CDR3 has 14 residues. V was cut by 3 bases and J by 3 bases, with 10 bases left in between. The CDR3 is CASSMVRGTDTQYF. CDR3 bases: TGTGCCAGTAGTATGGTCAGGGGAACAGATACGCAGTATTTT.

This chain uses TRBV6-5 with TRBJ2-7, with TRBD1 as a possible D gene (5 bases). CDR3 size: 12 residues. In germline, CDR1 is MNHEY, CDR2 SVGAGI. V shed 6 bases and J shed 0 bases, with 6 bases lying between them. The CDR3 DNA is TGTGCCAGCAGGGACATCTCCTACGAGCAGTACGTC. As protein: CASRDISYEQYV.

Note on this clone: This sample also contains other DNA sequences that code for the same CDR3. The V call is TRBV6-1, the J call TRBJ2-7; D might be TRBD1 (5 bases). The V end was cut by 2 bases, the J end by 4 bases, with 9 bases between. Germline CDR1 MNHNS, CDR2 SASEGT. CDR3 length: 13 amino acids. The CDR3 loop is CASSERQTYEQYV. DNA for the CDR3: TGTGCCAGCAGTGAAAGACAGACTTACGAGCAGTACGTC.

This clone was found a few times. The rearrangement links TRBV9 to TRBJ1-1, with 7 bases aligning to TRBD1. Germline V gene data show CDR1 as SGDLS and CDR2 as YYNGEE. The V segment lost 3 bases and the J segment 12 bases; nucleotides outside the gene matches: 8. The CDR3 runs 12 residues. The CDR3 sequence: CASSEGQRATFF. The CDR3 nucleotides are TGTGCCAGCAGCGAGGGACAGAGGGCAACTTTCTTT.